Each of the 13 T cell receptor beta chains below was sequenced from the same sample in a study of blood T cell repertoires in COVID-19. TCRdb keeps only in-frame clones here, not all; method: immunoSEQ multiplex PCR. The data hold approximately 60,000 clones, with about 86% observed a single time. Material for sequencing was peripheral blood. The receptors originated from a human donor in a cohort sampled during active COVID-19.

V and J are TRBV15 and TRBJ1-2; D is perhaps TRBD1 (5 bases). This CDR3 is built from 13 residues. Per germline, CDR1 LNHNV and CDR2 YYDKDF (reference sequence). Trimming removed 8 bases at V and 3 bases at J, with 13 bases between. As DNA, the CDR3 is TGTGCCACCTCCCAGGGTGTCGACTATGGCTACACCTTC. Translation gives CATSQGVDYGYTF.

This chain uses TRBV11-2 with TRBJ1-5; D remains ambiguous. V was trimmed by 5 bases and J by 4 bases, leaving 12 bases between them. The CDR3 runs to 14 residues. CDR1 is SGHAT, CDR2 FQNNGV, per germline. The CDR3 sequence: CASSEISGNQPQHF. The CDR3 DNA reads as TGTGCCAGCAGCGAGATCTCGGGGAATCAGCCCCAGCATTTT.

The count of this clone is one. The CDR3 nucleotides are TGTGCACACGGCCACCAGGGGTTTGAAAAACTGTTTTTT. Its protein product is CAHGHQGFEKLFF. V gene TRBV24-1 combines with J gene TRBJ1-4; maybe TRBD1 (6 bases). In germline, CDR1 is KGHDR, CDR2 SFDVKD. This CDR3 contains 13 residues.

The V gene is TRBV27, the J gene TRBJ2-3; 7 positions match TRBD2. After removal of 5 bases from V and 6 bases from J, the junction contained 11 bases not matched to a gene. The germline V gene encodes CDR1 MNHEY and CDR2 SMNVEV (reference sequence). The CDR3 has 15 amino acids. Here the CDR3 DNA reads TGTGCCAGCAGTCCTACCTGGACTAGTGGGGATACGCAGTATTTT. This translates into CASSPTWTSGDTQYF.

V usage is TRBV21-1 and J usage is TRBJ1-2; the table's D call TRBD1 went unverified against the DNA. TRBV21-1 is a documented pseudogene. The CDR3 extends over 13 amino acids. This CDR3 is CASSLRTGDGYTF. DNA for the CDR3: TGTGCCAGCAGCCTGAGGACAGGCGACGGCTACACCTTC.

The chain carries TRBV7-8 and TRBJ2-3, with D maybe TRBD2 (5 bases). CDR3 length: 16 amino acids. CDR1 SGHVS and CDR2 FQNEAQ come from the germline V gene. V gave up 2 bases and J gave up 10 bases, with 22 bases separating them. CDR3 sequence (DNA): TGTGCCAGCAGCTTACTCTCCGCCGCCCAACCCGGGGCGCAGTATTTT. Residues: CASSLLSAAQPGAQYF.

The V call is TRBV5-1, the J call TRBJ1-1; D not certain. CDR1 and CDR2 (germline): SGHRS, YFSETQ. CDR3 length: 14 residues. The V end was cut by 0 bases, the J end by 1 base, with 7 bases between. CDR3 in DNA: TGCGCCAGCAGCTTGGACAGTTGGAACACTGAAGCTTTCTTT. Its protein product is CASSLDSWNTEAFF.

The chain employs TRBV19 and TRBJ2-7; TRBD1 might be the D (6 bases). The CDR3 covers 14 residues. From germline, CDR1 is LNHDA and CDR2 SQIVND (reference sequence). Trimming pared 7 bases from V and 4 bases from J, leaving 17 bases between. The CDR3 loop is CASKRQVGTYEQYF. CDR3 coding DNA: TGTGCCAGTAAAAGACAGGTAGGGACATACGAGCAGTACTTC.

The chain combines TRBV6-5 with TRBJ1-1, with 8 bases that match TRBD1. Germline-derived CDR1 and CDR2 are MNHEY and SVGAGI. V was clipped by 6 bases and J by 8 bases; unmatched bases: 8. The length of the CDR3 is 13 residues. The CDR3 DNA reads TGTGCCAGCAGGCGACAGGGGTCGGGAGAAGCTTTCTTT. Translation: CASRRQGSGEAFF.

The DNA for the CDR3 is TGTGCCAGCAGTTCGTTAGGGGGGCAGTACTTC. It encodes CASSSLGGQYF. The V gene is TRBV12-3 or TRBV12-4, the J gene TRBJ2-7, with D tentatively TRBD1 (6 bases). This CDR3 contains 11 residues. Trimming removed 4 bases from V and 9 bases from J, with 10 bases in between.

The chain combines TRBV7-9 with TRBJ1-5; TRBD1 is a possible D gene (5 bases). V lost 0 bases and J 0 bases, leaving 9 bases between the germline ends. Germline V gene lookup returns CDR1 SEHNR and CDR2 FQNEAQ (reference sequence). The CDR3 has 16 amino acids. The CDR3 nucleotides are TGTGCCAGCAGCTTAGCGGCGGGGGGTAGCAATCAGCCCCAGCATTTT. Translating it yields CASSLAAGGSNQPQHF.

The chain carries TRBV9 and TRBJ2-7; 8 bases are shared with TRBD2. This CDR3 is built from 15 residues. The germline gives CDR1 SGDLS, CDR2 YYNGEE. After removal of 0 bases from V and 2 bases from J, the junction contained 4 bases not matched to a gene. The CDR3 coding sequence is TGTGCCAGCAGCGTAGCGGGGGGGCGAACCTACGAGCAGTACTTC. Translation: CASSVAGGRTYEQYF.

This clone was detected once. CDR3 DNA: TGTGCCAGCAGCCCCAGGACAGACTTCACAGATACGCAGTATTTT. Translating it yields CASSPRTDFTDTQYF. The rearrangement joins TRBV9 to TRBJ2-3; possibly TRBD1 for D (6 bases). CDR3 length: 15 amino acids. V dropped 4 bases and J dropped 2 bases, with 14 bases sitting between them. The germline CDR1 and CDR2 sequences are SGDLS and YYNGEE.